The text below deals with one T cell receptor beta chain. What it binds is unknown. Trimming took 0 bases from V and 5 from J, leaving 14 bases between them. From germline, CDR1 is SGDLS and CDR2 YYNGEE. The CDR3 sequence is 15 residues long. The data stem from a study of cytomegalovirus exposure and HLA in healthy donors. Regarding the study as a whole: TCR beta V- and J-gene trimming was later associated with a missense DCLRE1C variant.

60 Vbeta and 13 Jbeta primers were used in PCR. Authors' methods: Later, tens of millions of unique TCR beta chains were counted in an analysis, and roughly 11 million of them were shared. The repertoire was sequenced with immunoSEQ multiplex PCR; TCRdb's copy has only in-frame clones and lacks some. The V and J calls and clone size were taken over from that table, and D and trimming were inferred from the DNA. The repertoire holds around 120,000 clones, with around 81% as singletons. The chain has TRBV9 and TRBJ1-1; no reliable D call. Sequencing was done on a sample of PBMCs. This clonotype was obtained from a man aged 18 to 35 in good health and CMV-seronegative. The CDR3 loop is CASSVESQRATEAFF. In nucleotides, the CDR3 is TGTGCCAGCAGCGTAGAGAGTCAAAGAGCGACTGAAGCTTTCTTT.